Listed below are T cell receptor beta chains from one sample, sequenced in a study of patients and donors after allogeneic stem cell transplantation. TCRdb redid the calling of the RT-PCR reads with MiXCR, one entry per CDR3 protein. The data hold fewer than 95,000 distinct CDR3 sequences, with roughly 5.2% observed a single time. The specimen was blood, either unsorted or a sorted T cell fraction (not recorded which). These TCRs come from a human donor who was either an allogeneic HSCT recipient or a stem cell or donor lymphocyte infusion donor (not recorded which). It is not recorded whose cells these are; they may come from a transplant donor. CDR3s include the opening cysteine and the closing phenylalanine or tryptophan. D genes are given only for firm matches. Clone size appears in some rows only: once, few, many, or a class for an expanded clone.

>many|TRBJ2-7|-|TRBV4-1
TGCGCCAGCAGCCAAGGAGGCAGCGGGTATACCTACGAGCAGTACTTC
CASSQGGSGYTYEQYF
>many|TRBJ2-1|TRBD2|TRBV20-1
TGCAGTGCTGATACGCTAGCGGGAGGGCGAGGTGAGCAGTTCTTC
CSADTLAGGRGEQFF
>few|TRBJ1-2|TRBD1|TRBV5-4
TGTGCCAGCAGCCTACCGGGACAGGGGGCGTCTGCAGGCTACACCTTC
CASSLPGQGASAGYTF
>few|TRBJ2-3|-|TRBV6-1
TGTGCCAGCAGACCTCCCGAGGGGGGGCTCGGAGATACGCAGTATTTT
CASRPPEGGLGDTQYF
>many|TRBJ2-3|-|TRBV24-1
TGTGCCACCAGTGATCAAGAACCATCTAGGAACACAGATACGCAGTATTTT
CATSDQEPSRNTDTQYF
>many|TRBJ2-5|TRBD2|TRBV2
TGTGCCAGCACCCAGCGGGACGAGGAGACCCAGTACTTC
CASTQRDEETQYF
>many|TRBJ2-3|-|TRBV9
TGTGCCAGCAGCTTCTACAACCTTGGTGATACGCAGTATTTT
CASSFYNLGDTQYF
>-|TRBJ1-2|TRBD1|TRBV3-1
TGTGCCAGCAGCCCGACAGGGGCTGGCTACACCTTC
CASSPTGAGYTF
>many|TRBJ2-7|TRBD2|TRBV20-1
TGCAGTGCTAGGGTACCTAGCGGGAGGGACGAGCAGTACTTC
CSARVPSGRDEQYF
>few|TRBJ1-6|-|TRBV3-1
TGTGCCAGCAGCCAAGAAGCGGCAGGGTGGCCACCCCTCCACTTT
CASSQEAAGWPPLHF
>many|TRBJ1-1|-|TRBV5-1
TGCGCCAGCAGCTTGTTGGTTCGGGGAGGGAGCACTGAAGCTTTCTTT
CASSLLVRGGSTEAFF
>-|TRBJ2-1|-|TRBV19
TGTGCCAGTAGTATGAGGGAGGCAAAGAATGAGCAGTTCTTC
CASSMREAKNEQFF
>-|TRBJ2-3|TRBD2|TRBV3-1
TGTGCCAGCAGCCAACCTGGGACTAGCGGGGGGTATGGGACGCAGTATTTT
CASSQPGTSGGYGTQYF
>many|TRBJ1-1|-|TRBV20-1
TGCAGTGCTAGGGGGGCAGACTGGAACACTGAAGCTTTCTTT
CSARGADWNTEAFF
>-|TRBJ1-1|-|TRBV20-1
TGCAGTGTCTACGGGGGGCCAGGCACTGAAGCTTTCTTT
CSVYGGPGTEAFF
>-|TRBJ1-2|TRBD1|TRBV5-4
TGTGCCAGCAGCTTTTCCGGGACAGCTGGCTACACCTTC
CASSFSGTAGYTF
>many|TRBJ1-1|-|TRBV3-1
TGTGCCAGCAGCCTAACGGAGAACACTGAAGCTTTCTTT
CASSLTENTEAFF
>-|TRBJ1-2|-|TRBV6-1
TGTGCCAGCACCTCCGGGGAGGCCCTGGGGGGCTACACCTTC
CASTSGEALGGYTF
>few|TRBJ1-2|TRBD1|TRBV11-2
TGTGCCAGCAGCTTCCCGACAGGGAATAGTGGCTACACCTTC
CASSFPTGNSGYTF
>many|TRBJ2-2|-|TRBV9
TGTGCCAGCAGCGTAGGTCACACCACCGGGGAGCTGTTTTTT
CASSVGHTTGELFF
>few|TRBJ2-3|TRBD2|TRBV12-3/TRBV12-4
TGTGCCAGCAGTTTAGGTAGCGGGGGGTCGCAGTATTTT
CASSLGSGGSQYF
>-|TRBJ2-6|TRBD1|TRBV24-1
TGTGCCACCGGAGAAGGGGGCGCTGGGGCCAACGTCCTGACTTTC
CATGEGGAGANVLTF
>many|TRBJ2-1|-|TRBV20-1
TGCAGTGCTACGGGGAGGAATGAGCAGTTCTTC
CSATGRNEQFF
>many|TRBJ2-3|TRBD2|TRBV20-1
TGCAGTGCTAGTCCCCGGAGCGGGAGTGGACTAGATACGCAGTATTTT
CSASPRSGSGLDTQYF
>-|TRBJ2-5|-|TRBV15
TGTGCCACCAGCAGAGACCGATGGGAGGAGACCCAGTACTTC
CATSRDRWEETQYF
>few|TRBJ2-1|-|TRBV2
TGTGCCAGCAGTGAAGCGCTTCCTAGCGACCACAATGAGCAGTTCTTC
CASSEALPSDHNEQFF
>many|TRBJ2-7|-|TRBV3-1
TGTGCCAGCAGCGCGACCACGCAGCGCCAGGAGCAGTACTTC
CASSATTQRQEQYF
>-|TRBJ1-1|-|TRBV12-3/TRBV12-4
TGTGCCAGCAGTTCCTGGGTCTCCGTGAACACTGAAGCTTTCTTT
CASSSWVSVNTEAFF
>many|TRBJ1-5|-|TRBV10-3
TGTGCCATCAGTGAGTCTGTTGGTGGGGGGGGCAATCAGCCCCAGCATTTT
CAISESVGGGGNQPQHF
>-|TRBJ2-7|TRBD1|TRBV11-2
TGTGCCAGCAGCCCCAAAATCCGGGACAGCACTAAATCAGCCTACGAGCAGTACTTC
CASSPKIRDSTKSAYEQYF
>many|TRBJ1-4|-|TRBV29-1
TGCAGCGGGGGGGGCGTTAATGAAAAACTGTTTTTT
CSGGGVNEKLFF
>many|TRBJ1-5|-|TRBV30
TGTGCCTGGAGTGGGGTGAAATCAGCCCAGCATTTT
CAWSGVKSAQHF
>many|TRBJ1-1|-|TRBV6-5
TGTGCCAGCAGTTACGCCCAGGGAAAACATGAAGCTTTCTTT
CASSYAQGKHEAFF
>many|TRBJ2-1|-|TRBV12-3/TRBV12-4
TGTGCCAGCAGCTCACCCTGGGGGGGCGTTAACAATGAGCAGTTCTTC
CASSSPWGGVNNEQFF
>-|TRBJ1-1|-|TRBV4-2
TGTGCCAGCAGCCAAGAATATGCACGATTGAACACTGAAGCTTTCTTT
CASSQEYARLNTEAFF
>many|TRBJ1-5|TRBD1|TRBV6-4
TGTGCCAGCAACTCCACAGGGGAATGCAATCAGCCCCAGCATTTT
CASNSTGECNQPQHF
>few|TRBJ2-7|TRBD2|TRBV11-2
TGTGCCAGCAGCCCTAGGGAGGGGAGCGGGAGGGGGGGTAAGTACGAGCAGTACTTC
CASSPREGSGRGGKYEQYF
>many|TRBJ2-3|-|TRBV27
TGTGCCAGCAGTTCAGCCAGGATGGGCACAGATACGCAGTATTTT
CASSSARMGTDTQYF
>few|TRBJ1-1|-|TRBV6-1
TGTGCCAGCAGCCTCATCGGGGGCGAAGCTTTCTTT
CASSLIGGEAFF
>many|TRBJ2-3|TRBD2|TRBV20-1
TGCAGTGCAGAAGGGGGCGGGGGGGCCGGAGATACGCAGTATTTT
CSAEGGGGAGDTQYF
>many|TRBJ2-3|-|TRBV19
TGTGCCGCCAGCGAGACAGTTCGGAGGGGCACATATACGCAGTATTTT
CAASETVRRGTYTQYF
>-|TRBJ1-1|TRBD1|TRBV5-5
TGTGCCAGCAGCTTGGACAGGGGGCGTTCTGAAGCTTTCTTT
CASSLDRGRSEAFF
>many|TRBJ1-5|TRBD1|TRBV4-1
TGCGCCAGCAGCCAAACCTCGACAGGGGGCCTGAATCAGCCCCAGCATTTT
CASSQTSTGGLNQPQHF
>-|TRBJ2-7|TRBD1|TRBV29-1
TGCAGCGTTGTCAGGGGGCAGGGATCCTACGAGCAGTACTTC
CSVVRGQGSYEQYF
>many|TRBJ1-1|-|TRBV5-6
TGTGCCAGCTTCCGGGGGGCCTTGAACACTGAAGCTTTCTTT
CASFRGALNTEAFF
>many|TRBJ2-5|TRBD2|TRBV6-1
TGTGCCAGCAGTAGGGAAAGCGGGGGTGAGACCCAGTACTTC
CASSRESGGETQYF